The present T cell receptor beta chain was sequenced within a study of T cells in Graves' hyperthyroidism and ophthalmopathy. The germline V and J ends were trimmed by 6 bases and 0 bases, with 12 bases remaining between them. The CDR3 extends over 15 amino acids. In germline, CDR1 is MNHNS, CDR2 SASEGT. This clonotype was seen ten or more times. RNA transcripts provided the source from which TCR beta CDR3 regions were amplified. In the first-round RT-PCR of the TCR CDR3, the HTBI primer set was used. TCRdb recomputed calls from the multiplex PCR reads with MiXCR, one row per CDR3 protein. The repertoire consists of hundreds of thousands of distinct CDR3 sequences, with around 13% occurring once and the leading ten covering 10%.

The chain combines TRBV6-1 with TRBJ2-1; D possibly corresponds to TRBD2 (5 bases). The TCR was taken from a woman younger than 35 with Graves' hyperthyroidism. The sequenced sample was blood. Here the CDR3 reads CASSPSQSSYNEQFF. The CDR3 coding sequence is TGTGCCAGCAGCCCTAGCCAAAGCTCCTACAATGAGCAGTTCTTC.